This record covers a single T cell receptor beta chain. Its specificity is unknown. The PCR employed 60 Vbeta primers together with 13 Jbeta primers. Profiled with immunoSEQ multiplex PCR; TCRdb holds only in-frame clones, not every one. The sample contains 130,000 or so clones, over 60% of which appear only once. The sample comes from a study of cytomegalovirus exposure and HLA in healthy donors. General study results and limits: Specific recognition of CMV antigens was confirmed in vitro for a few chains (all CMV-associated).

V was pared by 1 base and J by 2 bases, with 9 bases between. The V gene's germline CDR1 is SEHNR and CDR2 FQNEAQ (reference sequence). This CDR3 is built from 14 residues. The genes are TRBV7-9 and TRBJ2-7, with TRBD2 as a possible D gene (5 bases). This sequence originates from a male donor in good health and CMV-seropositive. Sequenced sample: PBMCs. CDR3 residues: CASSLVEAAYEQYF. CDR3 sequence (DNA): TGTGCCAGCAGCTTAGTAGAAGCGGCCTACGAGCAGTACTTC.